This T cell receptor beta chain derives from a study of Ad26.COV2.S vaccination and SARS-CoV-2 variants. Study at large: The study gave Ad26.COV2.S intramuscularly, once or twice 56 days apart. Findings and limits, study-wide: Analyses that measured TCR breadth and depth may have underestimated total T cell responses.

The CDR3 has 12 amino acids. V was trimmed by 3 bases and J by 10 bases, leaving 13 bases between them. CDR1 and CDR2 (germline): SGHRS, YFSETQ. The sample's treatment: over 15 received Ad26.COV2.S at low or high dose, single or two shots; a few received placebo; per-sample allocation not given. Specimen acquisition occurred on day 63 following the initial vaccine or placebo injection. Concerning this clone itself: Its specificity is not known.

Clones were read by immunoSEQ multiplex PCR, and TCRdb kept only the in-frame ones, dropping some. This table holds hundreds of thousands of clones, about 85% found once. The sample in question was peripheral blood, obtained in a trial of Ad26.COV2.S vaccine versus placebo. V is TRBV5-1 and J is TRBJ1-1, with a tentative D call TRBD1 (6 bases). This TCR derives from a person aged 18 to 59 who received the Ad26.COV2.S COVID-19 vaccine or a placebo. CDR3 loop: CASSSTGRVAFF. The CDR3 coding sequence is TGCGCCAGCAGCTCCACAGGGCGGGTAGCTTTCTTT.